Here is one TCR beta chain with its context. Its antigen specificity is not known. Base qualities are not at hand, and no much larger clone is one base apart. The immunoSEQ Assay was used to sequence TCRbeta CDR3 regions. After extraction, genomic DNA underwent amplification by bias-controlled multiplex PCR, followed by high-throughput sequencing. Per the authors' processing: To quantify the absolute abundance of every unique TCRbeta CDR3 region, sequences were collapsed and filtered. T cell fraction was estimated by normalization of TCRbeta template counts to usable DNA, with usable DNA being measured through amplification of reference genes present in all nucleated cells. Repertoire TCRs were annotated as SARS-CoV-2-specific when V gene, CDR3 amino acid sequence and J gene were exactly matched to a known reactive TCR set. The reference SARS-CoV-2 TCR set was derived from MIRA and filtered for enrichment in COVID-19-positive ImmuneCODE repertoires, a step that removed public or cross-reactive TCRs. Using the MIRA antigens, annotated TCRs were further analysed by specific ORF or by position within an ORF. Breadth was defined as the number of annotated unique rearrangements divided by the total number of unique productive rearrangements, and depth was defined as the summed frequency of the annotated unique rearrangements. Two-sided Wilcoxon rank-sum tests were applied when comparing TCR breadth between groups. TCRdb stores this immuneACCESS table with in-frame sequences only. Part of the clones is absent; in the studies checked, under half of the shortfall reflects unresolved V genes, and no reason is known for the rest. V, J and clone size derive from that table, while D and trimming were established from the DNA sequence. This sample comprises around 340,000 clones, 85% to 90% of them detected only once. The leading ten clones occupy about 4.6% of the sample.

Reading the label with the study, this specimen's treatment or condition is: over 15 received Ad26.COV2.S at low or high dose, single or two shots; a few received placebo; per-sample allocation not given. Repertoires of vaccine and placebo recipients were sequenced from samples taken on day 63 after the first injection. In Cohort 1b, 20 to 25 adults aged 18-55 years were enrolled at a single site in Boston, USA, between 29 July and 7 August 2020. Ad26.COV2.S was a replication-incompetent adenovirus type 26 vector that expressed a prefusion-stabilized SARS-CoV-2 spike protein derived from the original Wuhan strain. This record belongs to a study of Ad26.COV2.S vaccination and SARS-CoV-2 variants (dated by TCRdb to about 2021). For the study in its entirety: Vaccine-arm donors came from COV1001, a multicentre, randomized, double-blind, placebo-controlled phase I-IIa trial of Ad26.COV2.S in healthy adults. Ad26.COV2.S was administered intramuscularly at 5 x 10^10 or 1 x 10^11 viral particles, either as a single shot or as two shots given 56 days apart. TCRbeta repertoire sequencing was used to assess the specificity and breadth of SARS-CoV-2-reactive T cell receptors after Ad26.COV2.S vaccination. A total of about 30 samples were included in the TCR-sequenced set, comprising some 20 Ad26.COV2.S vaccine recipients, 5 placebo recipients and 8 SARS-CoV-2 convalescent individuals. Participants in the trial were split at random into five groups of five each, receiving low-dose or high-dose Ad26.COV2.S once or twice, or else placebo on both occasions. Investigators did not know the trial group allocation while performing experiments and assessing outcomes.

There are 15 amino acids in the CDR3, from cysteine to phenylalanine inclusive. The only DNA kept is the CDR3, 45 bases in frame from the first base. The CDR1 and CDR2 encoded by the germline V gene (reference sequence) are LNHDA and SQIVND. From V the trimming removes 6 bases and from J it removes 4 bases, while the gene matches leave 6 bases of the junction unaccounted for. Here is what the overall study found, with its caveats: Non-spike TCR breadth was comparable between vaccine and placebo recipients, consistent with the vaccine containing only spike. Compared with placebo recipients, Ad26.COV2.S recipients showed higher spike-specific TCR breadth (P = 0.0014). According to the authors, total T cell responses may have been underestimated by the TCR breadth and depth analyses. The study lacked the statistical power to compare responses across vaccine doses or regimens. Substantial breadth of spike-specific CD8+ and CD4+ T cell responses was reported after vaccination.

The rearrangement joined TRBV19 to TRBJ1-5, with 10 bases aligning to TRBD1. The starting material was peripheral blood, obtained in a trial of Ad26.COV2.S vaccine versus placebo. The sequence derives from a person between 18 and 60 years old who received the Ad26.COV2.S COVID-19 vaccine or a placebo. The bases are TGTGCCAGTAGGCGAGGGACAGGGGAAAATCAGCCCCAGCATTTT. It translates to CASRRGTGENQPQHF.